This T cell receptor beta chain stems from a study of blood T cell dynamics during melanoma immunotherapy. Time point defined: pre-treatment baseline. Measured with immunoSEQ multiplex PCR; TCRdb has only the in-frame clones, and not every one. The sample lists 3,500 to 5,000 clones, 95% to 98% seen once, with 1.2% in the top ten. The length of the CDR3 is 14 residues. The V and J ends lost 5 bases and 2 bases, in that order; junction bases with no gene match: 3. Per germline, CDR1 SGHVS and CDR2 FNYEAQ. The rearrangement uses TRBV7-6 and TRBJ1-5, with 7 positions matching TRBD1. Sequenced here: effector memory CD8+ T cells from blood, sampled from a patient treated with checkpoint blockade. The TCR originated in a human donor with melanoma. The CDR3 nucleotides are TGTGCCAGCAGCCCCGGGACAGGCAATCAGCCCCAGCATTTT. This encodes CASSPGTGNQPQHF.